These 28 T cell receptor beta chains share one sample of origin, sequenced in a study of CD8 T cells in Susac syndrome. An input of 0.5 to 1 ug of RNA was subjected to reverse transcription using random hexamers. TCRdb independently ran MiXCR on the immunoSEQ multiplex PCR reads; one entry per CDR3 protein. This sample has 150,000 to 200,000 distinct CDR3 sequences, with approximately 94% found just once. The sequencing sample was made of CD4+ T cells from PBMCs. The receptors shown here come from a human donor with multiple sclerosis.

The V call is TRBV12-3 or TRBV12-4, the J call TRBJ1-2, with 8 bases that match TRBD1. J lost 4 bases, V lost 1 base, and 2 bases had no gene match. The CDR3 is 14 amino acids. The CDR3 bases are TGTGCCAGCAGTTTAGACAGGGGGAGCTATGGCTACACCTTC. Translation gives CASSLDRGSYGYTF.

CDR3 sequence: CASSLGGGFHEQYF. The CDR3 nucleotides read TGTGCCAGCAGTTTGGGTGGGGGCTTCCACGAGCAGTACTTC. The chain is built from TRBV28 and TRBJ2-7, with D perhaps matching TRBD1 (6 bases). V dropped 3 bases and J dropped 5 bases, with 14 bases sitting between them. The CDR3 totals 14 residues. Germline CDR1 is MDHEN and CDR2 is SYDVKM.

The chain employs TRBV30 and TRBJ2-7; TRBD1 matches at 8 bases. The V gene's germline CDR1 is GTSNPN and CDR2 SVGIG (reference sequence). CDR3 length: 12 residues. V lost 5 bases, J lost 4 bases, and 4 bases stayed unmatched. The chain's CDR3 is CAWGQGPYEQYF. The CDR3 region has the DNA TGTGCCTGGGGACAGGGACCTTACGAGCAGTACTTC.

The chain joins TRBV10-3 to TRBJ1-6; D might be TRBD1 (5 bases). Germline loops: CDR1 ENHRY, CDR2 SYGVKD. Trimming left V 2 bases short and J 10 bases short, with 15 bases between. The CDR3 contains 15 residues. The CDR3 loop reads CAISEGHPNGSPLHF. The CDR3 coding sequence is TGTGCCATCAGTGAGGGACACCCGAATGGGTCACCCCTCCACTTT.

The chain is built from TRBV19 and TRBJ1-2; D possibly corresponds to TRBD1 (5 bases). Germline V gives CDR1 LNHDA, CDR2 SQIVND (reference sequence). The V end was cut by 7 bases, the J end by 6 bases, with 15 bases between. The CDR3 spans 13 residues. CDR3: CASTVSWGDGYTF. DNA for the CDR3: TGTGCCAGTACCGTCTCGTGGGGGGATGGCTACACCTTC.

J is TRBJ2-3 and V is TRBV7-2, with 8 bases that match TRBD2. The V segment lost 3 bases and the J segment 2 bases; nucleotides outside the gene matches: 4. CDR1 is SGHTA, CDR2 FQGNSA, per germline. The CDR3 spans 15 residues. In nucleotides, the CDR3 is TGTGCCAGCAGCTTCATAGCGGGAAACACAGATACGCAGTATTTT. Translating it yields CASSFIAGNTDTQYF.

The chain carries TRBV3-1 and TRBJ1-6; the D is unclear. This CDR3 is 15 amino acids long. Deletions cut 0 bases from V and 8 bases from J, with 11 bases between. Germline V gives CDR1 LGHDT, CDR2 YNNKEL (reference sequence). In DNA, the CDR3 is TGTGCCAGCAGCCAAGATTCGGGTCCTTATTCACCCCTCCACTTT. Its protein is CASSQDSGPYSPLHF.

The CDR3 DNA reads TGTGCCAGCAGCTCCCAGGGGGGACGGATAGAAAAACTGTTTTTT. Protein product: CASSSQGGRIEKLFF. The chain combines TRBV5-8 with TRBJ1-4, with 7 positions matching TRBD1. The CDR3 runs 15 residues. V gave up 3 bases and J gave up 8 bases; unmatched junction bases: 10. The germline V gene encodes CDR1 SGHTS and CDR2 YDEGEE.

The genes are TRBV9 and TRBJ2-7; 10 bases match TRBD2. Germline CDR1 SGDLS, CDR2 YYNGEE. The V gene end was trimmed by 3 bases and the J gene end by 4 bases; junction bases not matched to a gene: 4. This CDR3 has 14 amino acids. CDR3 protein: CASSDSTSGYEQYF. The DNA for the CDR3 is TGTGCCAGCAGCGACTCGACTAGCGGGTACGAGCAGTACTTC.

V is TRBV7-2 and J is TRBJ1-2; D gene uncertain. This CDR3 has 13 amino acids. Germline assignment: CDR1 SGHTA and CDR2 FQGNSA. V was trimmed by 4 bases and J by 2 bases, leaving 8 bases between them. The CDR3 protein is CASSSYTNYGYTF. Written as DNA, the CDR3 is TGTGCCAGCAGCTCCTACACGAACTATGGCTACACCTTC.

V is TRBV7-3 and J is TRBJ2-1, with 7 bases lining up with TRBD1. There are 15 residues in the CDR3. Per germline, CDR1 SGHTA and CDR2 FQGTGA. After removal of 5 bases from V and 4 bases from J, the junction contained 8 bases not matched to a gene. The CDR3 DNA reads as TGTGCCAGCAGCCTCGTTACAGGGGTTTACAATGAGCAGTTCTTC. Residues: CASSLVTGVYNEQFF.

The chain is built from TRBV3-1 and TRBJ2-1; D is possibly TRBD2 (6 bases). Germline V gene data show CDR1 as LGHDT and CDR2 as YNNKEL (reference sequence). The CDR3 extends over 18 amino acids. V was pared by 1 base and J by 3 bases, with 19 bases between. The CDR3 sequence: CASSQATPGGVNYNEQFF. DNA for the CDR3: TGTGCCAGCAGCCAAGCAACCCCCGGGGGAGTCAACTACAATGAGCAGTTCTTC.

The rearrangement uses TRBV9 and TRBJ2-3, with D possibly being TRBD2 (6 bases). This CDR3 is built from 14 residues. V gave up 7 bases and J gave up 2 bases, with 14 bases separating them. The germline gives CDR1 SGDLS, CDR2 YYNGEE. The CDR3 nucleotides are TGTGCCAGCCCCGGGCGGGGCCTCACAGATACGCAGTATTTT. Protein sequence: CASPGRGLTDTQYF. Complete variable domain (other parts from reference TRBV9 and TRBJ2-3): DSGVTQTPKHLITATGQRVTLRCSPRSGDLSVYWYQQSLDQGLQFLIQYYNGEERAKGNILERFSAQQFPDLHSELNLSSLELGDSALYFCASPGRGLTDTQYFGPGTRLTVL.

The chain uses TRBV5-4 and TRBJ2-7; a weak D match, TRBD1 (6 bases). V lost 6 bases and J 4 bases, leaving 14 bases between the germline ends. CDR3 length equals 13 residues. In germline, CDR1 is SGHNT, CDR2 YYREEE (reference sequence). The CDR3 sequence is CASTLRGGYEQYF. In nucleotides, the CDR3 is TGTGCCAGCACGCTCAGAGGGGGATACGAGCAGTACTTC.

Points on this clonotype: At one boundary the junction diverges from the germline segment, which might be a read error. This chain connects TRBV7-7 to TRBJ2-1, with 9 bases aligning to TRBD1. The germline CDR1 and CDR2 sequences are SSHAT and FNYEAQ (reference sequence). This CDR3 is built from 15 residues. The CDR3 DNA is TGTGCTAGCAGCAAAGGGACAGGGACCCTCAATGAGCAGTTCTTC. Amino acids: CASSKGTGTLNEQFF.

This chain links TRBV2 with TRBJ1-1; D gene unclear. This CDR3 has 12 amino acids. The germline V gene encodes CDR1 SNHLY and CDR2 FYNNEI. Deletions cut 5 bases from V and 2 bases from J, with 6 bases between. CDR3 sequence: CASSRLNTEAFF. As DNA, the CDR3 is TGTGCCAGCAGTAGACTTAACACTGAAGCTTTCTTT.

The table lists this clonotype with a few counts. The rearrangement joins TRBV5-1 to TRBJ2-7; possibly TRBD2 for D (6 bases). Germline V lookup: CDR1 SGHRS, CDR2 YFSETQ. V gave up 6 bases and J gave up 2 bases, with 15 bases separating them. CDR3 length: 14 residues. The CDR3 bases are TGCGCCAGCAAACTCCGGGACTGGGCCTACGAGCAGTACTTC. Residues: CASKLRDWAYEQYF.

This rearrangement joins TRBV7-2 to TRBJ1-3; D remains unclear. This CDR3 is 15 amino acids long. The germline CDR1 and CDR2 sequences are SGHTA and FQGNSA. V lost 1 base and J lost 6, with 13 bases in between. The chain's CDR3 is CASSLDLAQQNTIYF. The CDR3 DNA is TGTGCCAGCAGCTTAGATCTGGCGCAGCAAAACACCATATATTTT.

V and J are TRBV14 and TRBJ2-2, with TRBD2 matching 7 bases. V gave up 1 base and J gave up 1 base; unmatched junction bases: 12. Germline-derived CDR1 and CDR2 are SGHDN and FVKESK. The CDR3 has 19 amino acids. The CDR3 coding sequence is TGTGCCAGCAGCCAAGGTGAAGCGGGAAGAGGGTGGAACACCGGGGAGCTGTTTTTT. This gives the protein CASSQGEAGRGWNTGELFF.

This chain joins TRBV20-1 and TRBJ2-3; D possibly uses TRBD1 or TRBD2 (5 bases each). There are 19 residues in the CDR3. Trimming left V 2 bases short and J 4 bases short, with 28 bases between. CDR1 is DFQATT, CDR2 SNEGSKA, per germline (reference sequence). The CDR3 nucleotides are TGCAGTGCTAGACGGGGCGGAGTGGAAGTAGGGGCCAGGGCAGATACGCAGTATTTT. It translates to CSARRGGVEVGARADTQYF.

V gene TRBV27 combines with J gene TRBJ1-2; D gene unclear. Per germline, CDR1 MNHEY and CDR2 SMNVEV (reference sequence). Deletions cut 6 bases from V and 7 bases from J, with 18 bases between. The CDR3 runs to 14 residues. The CDR3 is CASSPLSSVFGYTF. CDR3 nucleotide sequence: TGTGCCAGCAGCCCACTCTCTTCCGTATTTGGCTACACCTTC.

V gene TRBV15 combines with J gene TRBJ1-4; TRBD1 might be the D (6 bases). Per the germline V gene, CDR1 is LNHNV and CDR2 is YYDKDF (reference sequence). V shed 3 bases and J shed 4 bases, with 15 bases lying between them. This CDR3 comprises 16 residues. The CDR3 region is CATSRGIQGYNEKLFF. In DNA form, the CDR3 reads TGTGCCACCAGCAGGGGAATTCAGGGGTATAATGAAAAACTGTTTTTT.

The rearrangement uses TRBV6-1 and TRBJ2-2, with a tentative D call TRBD1 (6 bases). Germline V gene data show CDR1 as MNHNS and CDR2 as SASEGT. CDR3 length: 17 residues. Trimming removed 6 bases at V and 4 bases at J, with 21 bases between. CDR3 residues: CASRSAKTGHPTGELFF. CDR3 DNA sequence: TGTGCCAGCAGGTCAGCTAAAACGGGACATCCCACCGGGGAGCTGTTTTTT.

This clonotype appeared a single time. V gene TRBV7-9 combines with J gene TRBJ1-4; no clear D gene. Germline V gives CDR1 SEHNR, CDR2 FQNEAQ (reference sequence). V was trimmed by 4 bases and J by 3 bases, leaving 6 bases between them. The CDR3 is 13 amino acids. As DNA, the CDR3 is TGTGCCAGCAGCTCCTCAGCTAATGAAAAACTGTTTTTT. Translated, it gives CASSSSANEKLFF.

The table lists this clonotype with a count of one. This rearrangement joins TRBV6-2 or TRBV6-3 to TRBJ2-7; the D gene is possibly TRBD2 (6 bases). Trimming removed 5 bases at V and 4 bases at J, with 12 bases between. From germline, CDR1 is MNHEY and CDR2 SVGEGT. CDR3 size: 13 residues. The CDR3 protein is CASSKTGSYEQYF. The CDR3 bases are TGTGCCAGCAGTAAGACCGGGAGTTACGAGCAGTACTTC.

This chain uses TRBV10-3 with TRBJ2-7; 11 nucleotides align to TRBD1. CDR1 and CDR2 from the germline V gene are ENHRY and SYGVKD. Trimming at V came to 6 bases and at J to 6 bases, leaving 1 base not matched to a gene. The CDR3 loop spans 12 amino acids. CDR3 protein: CAIRDRGPEQYF. The CDR3 DNA sequence: TGTGCCATCAGGGACAGGGGGCCCGAGCAGTACTTC.

The gene calls are TRBV19 and TRBJ2-1, with 10 nucleotides matching TRBD2. CDR3 size: 12 residues. Germline V gene sequence: CDR1 LNHDA, CDR2 SQIVND (reference sequence). CDR3 DNA sequence: TGTGCGGTGACTAGCGGGTTCGATGAGCAGTTCTTC. Residues: CAVTSGFDEQFF.

V usage is TRBV5-1 and J usage is TRBJ2-5; 7 bases align to TRBD1. J lost 0 bases, V lost 0 bases, and 2 bases had no gene match. The CDR3 runs 15 residues. Germline-derived CDR1 and CDR2 are SGHRS and YFSETQ. The DNA of the CDR3 is TGCGCCAGCAGCTTGGTGGGACAGTACCAAGAGACCCAGTACTTC. This sequence encodes CASSLVGQYQETQYF.